The sequence of this T cell receptor (beta chain) was determined in a study of vaccination and CD4 T cells after COVID-19. V shed 4 bases and J shed 4 bases, with 13 bases lying between them. CDR3 length: 13 amino acids. Germline V gives CDR1 DFQATT, CDR2 SNEGSKA (reference sequence). The Oncomine TCR Beta short-read assay sequenced DNA from cultured CD4+ T cells. One entry per CDR3 protein results from TCRdb running MiXCR on the PCR reads. The data contain 3,500 to 5,000 distinct CDR3 sequences, roughly 70% of them singletons. Treatment described: roughly 11-day PBMC culture with coronavirus spike peptide pools or control peptides (ViraFEST assay). In the case of this clonotype: Its antigen is not identified.

The gene calls are TRBV20-1 and TRBJ1-1; D ambiguous. Sequenced input: CD4+ T cells from blood, cultured in vitro. The sequence was collected from a human donor who had recovered from COVID-19. CDR3 residues: CSATTVRSTEAFF. The DNA for the CDR3 is TGCAGTGCTACGACCGTCAGGAGCACTGAAGCTTTCTTT.